This is a list of T cell receptor beta chains from one sample in a study of Graves' ophthalmopathy and Graves' hyperthyroidism. TCRdb processed the multiplex PCR reads anew with MiXCR; each CDR3 protein has one entry. The top ten clones hold around 7% of a sample with over 500,000 distinct CDR3 sequences, 22% of them seen once. The specimen sequenced was peripheral blood. The origin of the receptors is a woman aged 18 to 35 with stable Graves' hyperthyroidism. Some clones in this sample may be carry-over from other donors' samples. CDR3s include the opening cysteine and the closing phenylalanine or tryptophan. Fields, in order: D gene, clone size, V gene, J gene, CDR3 protein, CDR3 DNA. A D gene is named only where the DNA matches it firmly. Size is stated for part of the rows, as once, few or many counts, or as a class when the clone is expanded.

d_gene: .; abundance: .; v_gene: TRBV28; j_gene: TRBJ2-7; CDR3aa: CASSSSPGHLYEQYF; CDR3nt: TGTGCCAGCAGTTCATCTCCGGGACACCTTTACGAGCAGTACTTC
d_gene: .; abundance: few; v_gene: TRBV6-1; j_gene: TRBJ1-2; CDR3aa: CALGFGNYGYTF; CDR3nt: TGTGCCTTGGGATTCGGTAACTATGGCTACACCTTC
d_gene: .; abundance: .; v_gene: TRBV20-1; j_gene: TRBJ2-7; CDR3aa: CSAPRGGAAYEQYF; CDR3nt: TGCAGTGCTCCTAGGGGGGGGGCAGCCTACGAGCAGTACTTC
d_gene: TRBD1; abundance: many; v_gene: TRBV6-1; j_gene: TRBJ1-2; CDR3aa: CASSGPLDRAAGYTF; CDR3nt: TGTGCCAGCAGTGGCCCCCTCGACAGGGCGGCAGGCTACACCTTC
d_gene: TRBD1; abundance: many; v_gene: TRBV27; j_gene: TRBJ2-7; CDR3aa: CASSLLDRAHEQYF; CDR3nt: TGTGCCAGCAGTTTACTAGACAGGGCCCACGAGCAGTACTTC
d_gene: TRBD2; abundance: .; v_gene: TRBV7-8; j_gene: TRBJ2-5; CDR3aa: CASSYGSGSGETQYF; CDR3nt: TGTGCCAGCAGCTATGGTAGCGGGTCAGGGGAGACCCAGTACTTC
d_gene: .; abundance: .; v_gene: TRBV4-1; j_gene: TRBJ2-2; CDR3aa: CASSQVARGHTGELFF; CDR3nt: TGCGCCAGCAGCCAAGTCGCCAGGGGTCACACCGGGGAGCTGTTTTTT
d_gene: .; abundance: .; v_gene: TRBV10-3; j_gene: TRBJ1-1; CDR3aa: CAISESGPDEAFF; CDR3nt: TGTGCCATCAGTGAGTCGGGGCCCGATGAAGCTTTCTTT
d_gene: .; abundance: .; v_gene: TRBV2; j_gene: TRBJ2-2; CDR3aa: CASRRRTGELFF; CDR3nt: TGTGCCAGCAGGCGACGGACCGGGGAGCTGTTTTTT
d_gene: TRBD1; abundance: many; v_gene: TRBV18; j_gene: TRBJ1-3; CDR3aa: CASSPGQVGTIYF; CDR3nt: TGTGCCAGCTCACCAGGACAGGTCGGCACCATATATTTT
d_gene: .; abundance: many; v_gene: TRBV12-3/TRBV12-4; j_gene: TRBJ1-5; CDR3aa: CASSLAPGNQPQHF; CDR3nt: TGTGCCAGCAGTTTAGCGCCAGGGAATCAGCCCCAGCATTTT
d_gene: .; abundance: once; v_gene: TRBV6-1; j_gene: TRBJ2-7; CDR3aa: CASQRDYEQYF; CDR3nt: TGTGCCAGCCAACGGGACTACGAGCAGTACTTC
d_gene: .; abundance: many; v_gene: TRBV2; j_gene: TRBJ1-1; CDR3aa: CASNERGVITEAFF; CDR3nt: TGTGCCAGCAATGAAAGAGGAGTGATCACTGAAGCTTTCTTT
d_gene: TRBD1; abundance: many; v_gene: TRBV5-1; j_gene: TRBJ1-2; CDR3aa: CASSLNGQETFYGYTF; CDR3nt: TGCGCCAGCAGCTTGAACGGACAGGAGACTTTTTATGGCTACACCTTC
d_gene: .; abundance: many; v_gene: TRBV2; j_gene: TRBJ1-1; CDR3aa: CASVRDPGNTEAFF; CDR3nt: TGTGCCAGCGTCAGGGACCCGGGGAACACTGAAGCTTTCTTT
d_gene: TRBD1; abundance: .; v_gene: TRBV6-1; j_gene: TRBJ1-5; CDR3aa: CVSRDRVNQPQHF; CDR3nt: TGTGTCAGCAGGGACAGGGTCAATCAGCCCCAGCATTTT